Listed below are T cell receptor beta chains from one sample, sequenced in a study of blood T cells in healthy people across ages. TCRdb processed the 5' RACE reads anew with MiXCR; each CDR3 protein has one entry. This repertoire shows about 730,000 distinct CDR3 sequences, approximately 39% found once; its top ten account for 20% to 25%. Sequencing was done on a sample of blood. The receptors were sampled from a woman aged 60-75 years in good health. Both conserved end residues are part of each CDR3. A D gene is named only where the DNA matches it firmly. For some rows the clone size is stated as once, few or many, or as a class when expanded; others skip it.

CDR3nt: TGTGCCAGCAGCCAAGTTGGGCGCCTAGAGACCCAGTACTTC
CDR3aa: CASSQVGRLETQYF
abundance: many
v_gene: TRBV3-1
d_gene: .
j_gene: TRBJ2-5

CDR3nt: TGTGCCAGCAGCTTCGGGACTCAACCATACTACGAGCAGTACTTC
CDR3aa: CASSFGTQPYYEQYF
abundance: .
v_gene: TRBV7-6
d_gene: .
j_gene: TRBJ2-7

CDR3nt: TGTGCCAGCAGCCCCCTGCCTTCTTTTCGGGACCGCACAGATACGCAGTATTTT
CDR3aa: CASSPLPSFRDRTDTQYF
abundance: few
v_gene: TRBV21-1
d_gene: .
j_gene: TRBJ2-3

CDR3nt: TGTGCCAGCAGTCCTCTGGGGAATGAGCAGTTCTTC
CDR3aa: CASSPLGNEQFF
abundance: many
v_gene: TRBV12-3/TRBV12-4
d_gene: .
j_gene: TRBJ2-1

CDR3nt: TGTGTCAGTAATTTACAGGGGTCTGGGGCCAACGTCCTGACTTTC
CDR3aa: CVSNLQGSGANVLTF
abundance: .
v_gene: TRBV6-1
d_gene: TRBD1
j_gene: TRBJ2-6

CDR3nt: TGTGCCAGCTCACCACCGCAGGGGGTGGATTATGGCTACACCTTC
CDR3aa: CASSPPQGVDYGYTF
abundance: few
v_gene: TRBV18
d_gene: TRBD1
j_gene: TRBJ1-2

CDR3nt: TGCAGCGTTGTGTCCCTTGACCTAGTAGAGACCCAGTACTTC
CDR3aa: CSVVSLDLVETQYF
abundance: .
v_gene: TRBV29-1
d_gene: .
j_gene: TRBJ2-5

CDR3nt: TGTGCCAGCAGCAGTCGGACAGGGTGGGCGAATACCTATGGCTACACCTTC
CDR3aa: CASSSRTGWANTYGYTF
abundance: .
v_gene: TRBV7-2
d_gene: TRBD1
j_gene: TRBJ1-2

CDR3nt: TGTGCCAGCAGCTTAGGATACAGGGCTGGCGAGCAGTACTTC
CDR3aa: CASSLGYRAGEQYF
abundance: .
v_gene: TRBV7-6
d_gene: .
j_gene: TRBJ2-7

CDR3nt: TGTGCCAGCAGCCGGGAGGTCAGTGAGCAGTTCTTC
CDR3aa: CASSREVSEQFF
abundance: .
v_gene: TRBV12-3/TRBV12-4
d_gene: TRBD2
j_gene: TRBJ2-1

CDR3nt: TGCAGCGGTGCCGAATCCATCCCCTACGAGCAGTACTTC
CDR3aa: CSGAESIPYEQYF
abundance: many
v_gene: TRBV29-1
d_gene: .
j_gene: TRBJ2-7

CDR3nt: TGTGCCAACAGACCGGACGGCACAGATACGCAGTATTTT
CDR3aa: CANRPDGTDTQYF
abundance: .
v_gene: TRBV7-2
d_gene: .
j_gene: TRBJ2-3

CDR3nt: TGTGCCAGCAGTCCGCGGCGGTCGGGTAATGAAAAACTGTTTTTT
CDR3aa: CASSPRRSGNEKLFF
abundance: .
v_gene: TRBV27
d_gene: .
j_gene: TRBJ1-4

CDR3nt: TGCAGCGTTGACGCTCGACAGGAGATCACAGATACGCAGTATTTT
CDR3aa: CSVDARQEITDTQYF
abundance: many
v_gene: TRBV29-1
d_gene: .
j_gene: TRBJ2-3

CDR3nt: TGTGCCAGCAGCCCCCGGCGACTCTACGAGCAGTACTTC
CDR3aa: CASSPRRLYEQYF
abundance: .
v_gene: TRBV2
d_gene: .
j_gene: TRBJ2-7

CDR3nt: TGTGCCAGCAAGTCTCCTTACTCAATCGGACAGCAAGAGACCCAGTACTTC
CDR3aa: CASKSPYSIGQQETQYF
abundance: .
v_gene: TRBV6-6
d_gene: .
j_gene: TRBJ2-5

CDR3nt: TGTGCCAGCAGCTTAGGATTCGGCGGTTGCGCCTACGAGCAGTACTTC
CDR3aa: CASSLGFGGCAYEQYF
abundance: .
v_gene: TRBV7-9
d_gene: .
j_gene: TRBJ2-7

CDR3nt: TGCGCCAGCAGCTTGTTCGGGGGGCCGTTTGGTGCAGATACGCAGTATTTT
CDR3aa: CASSLFGGPFGADTQYF
abundance: few
v_gene: TRBV5-1
d_gene: .
j_gene: TRBJ2-3

CDR3nt: TGCGCCAGCAGATCCGGGACAGGGAGAGAGACCCAGTACTTC
CDR3aa: CASRSGTGRETQYF
abundance: .
v_gene: TRBV5-1
d_gene: TRBD1
j_gene: TRBJ2-5

CDR3nt: TGTGCCAGCAGCCTCCCTCTGGCAGGCAACACCTTC
CDR3aa: CASSLPLAGNTF
abundance: .
v_gene: TRBV7-9
d_gene: .
j_gene: TRBJ1-2

CDR3nt: TGTGCCAGCAGCTCACCTGGGGAGATGTGGGATACGCAGTATTTT
CDR3aa: CASSSPGEMWDTQYF
abundance: .
v_gene: TRBV3-1
d_gene: .
j_gene: TRBJ2-3

CDR3nt: TGCGCCAGCAGCCTGACTAGCGGGTTGTACGAGCAGTACTTC
CDR3aa: CASSLTSGLYEQYF
abundance: .
v_gene: TRBV5-1
d_gene: TRBD2
j_gene: TRBJ2-7

CDR3nt: TGTGCCAGCAGCGGCCTGGGACCGAAGAACACCGGGGAGCTGTTTTTT
CDR3aa: CASSGLGPKNTGELFF
abundance: .
v_gene: TRBV9
d_gene: .
j_gene: TRBJ2-2

CDR3nt: TGTGCCAGCAGCGACCTTGTCAGGGCCGAGCAGTACTTC
CDR3aa: CASSDLVRAEQYF
abundance: .
v_gene: TRBV11-2
d_gene: .
j_gene: TRBJ2-7

CDR3nt: TGTGCCAGCAGTATCGGACATGCGAACACCTTC
CDR3aa: CASSIGHANTF
abundance: few
v_gene: TRBV12-3/TRBV12-4
d_gene: .
j_gene: TRBJ1-2

CDR3nt: TGTGCCAGTTCCCCAGGGTTCTACGAGCAGTACTTC
CDR3aa: CASSPGFYEQYF
abundance: many
v_gene: TRBV9
d_gene: .
j_gene: TRBJ2-7

CDR3nt: TGCAGCCTCCGATGGGGCGGGGGGGTCCCCACAGATACGCAGTATTTT
CDR3aa: CSLRWGGGVPTDTQYF
abundance: .
v_gene: TRBV20-1
d_gene: TRBD2
j_gene: TRBJ2-3

CDR3nt: TGTGCCAGCAGCCAAGTGTCAGGAGGGGCAGATACGCAGTATTTT
CDR3aa: CASSQVSGGADTQYF
abundance: many
v_gene: TRBV3-1
d_gene: .
j_gene: TRBJ2-3

CDR3nt: TGTGCCAGCAGCGCGGGCCACCAGGTTGGGCCTGGAAACACCATATATTTT
CDR3aa: CASSAGHQVGPGNTIYF
abundance: .
v_gene: TRBV9
d_gene: .
j_gene: TRBJ1-3

CDR3nt: TGTGCCAGCAGCGGGGGAGGTGGCTACACCTTC
CDR3aa: CASSGGGGYTF
abundance: .
v_gene: TRBV9
d_gene: .
j_gene: TRBJ1-2

CDR3nt: TGTGCCAGCAGCCAAGGAGGGCTAGCGGGGGGGACGGATACGCAGTATTTT
CDR3aa: CASSQGGLAGGTDTQYF
abundance: .
v_gene: TRBV3-1
d_gene: TRBD2
j_gene: TRBJ2-3

CDR3nt: TGTGCCAGCAGCTTAAGGTCGGAGCAGTTCTTC
CDR3aa: CASSLRSEQFF
abundance: many
v_gene: TRBV7-2
d_gene: .
j_gene: TRBJ2-1

CDR3nt: TGTGCCAGCAGCTTAACAGGGAACATGAACTATGGCTACACCTTC
CDR3aa: CASSLTGNMNYGYTF
abundance: .
v_gene: TRBV7-9
d_gene: .
j_gene: TRBJ1-2

CDR3nt: TGCAGTGCCAACCCTACCGGGACAGGTTACACAGATACGCAGTATTTT
CDR3aa: CSANPTGTGYTDTQYF
abundance: .
v_gene: TRBV20-1
d_gene: TRBD1
j_gene: TRBJ2-3

CDR3nt: TGCAGTGCTAGACCATCCACCTCTGTGGGCCAGTATTTT
CDR3aa: CSARPSTSVGQYF
abundance: .
v_gene: TRBV20-1
d_gene: .
j_gene: TRBJ2-3

CDR3nt: TGCGCCAGCAGCTGGGCGGACGGCAAAGATACGCAGTATTTT
CDR3aa: CASSWADGKDTQYF
abundance: .
v_gene: TRBV5-1
d_gene: .
j_gene: TRBJ2-3

CDR3nt: TGCAGTGCTACACAGACAGTAGGTTCTCCCGGGGAGCTGTTTTTT
CDR3aa: CSATQTVGSPGELFF
abundance: once
v_gene: TRBV20-1
d_gene: .
j_gene: TRBJ2-2

CDR3nt: TGTGCCAGCAGCACCCCCGGACTGAGACAGTTCTTC
CDR3aa: CASSTPGLRQFF
abundance: few
v_gene: TRBV6-5
d_gene: .
j_gene: TRBJ2-1

CDR3nt: TGTGCCAGCAGTAGGACAGGGGCATGGGAGCAGTTCTTC
CDR3aa: CASSRTGAWEQFF
abundance: .
v_gene: TRBV6-5
d_gene: TRBD1
j_gene: TRBJ2-1

CDR3nt: TGCGCCAGCAGCCCTTATCTATCTGATAATTCACCCCTCCACTTT
CDR3aa: CASSPYLSDNSPLHF
abundance: .
v_gene: TRBV4-3
d_gene: .
j_gene: TRBJ1-6

CDR3nt: TGTGCCAGCAGCTCTGCGAGTGCGGGGGGCACAGATACGCAGTATTTT
CDR3aa: CASSSASAGGTDTQYF
abundance: once
v_gene: TRBV7-2
d_gene: TRBD2
j_gene: TRBJ2-3

CDR3nt: TGCAGCGCCAACCCGCCAGGGAACACTGAAGCTTTCTTT
CDR3aa: CSANPPGNTEAFF
abundance: few
v_gene: TRBV29-1
d_gene: .
j_gene: TRBJ1-1

CDR3nt: TGCGCCAGCAGCTTCCGGCTAGCGGGGAGTCAAGAGACCCAGTACTTC
CDR3aa: CASSFRLAGSQETQYF
abundance: .
v_gene: TRBV5-1
d_gene: TRBD2
j_gene: TRBJ2-5

CDR3nt: TGTGCCACCAGTAGACGAGGCCCAACCACAGATACGCAGTATTTT
CDR3aa: CATSRRGPTTDTQYF
abundance: few
v_gene: TRBV24-1
d_gene: .
j_gene: TRBJ2-3

CDR3nt: TGTGCCAGCGGCCCCGACAGGGTGTCAGGGGAGCAGTACTTC
CDR3aa: CASGPDRVSGEQYF
abundance: .
v_gene: TRBV6-6
d_gene: TRBD1
j_gene: TRBJ2-7

CDR3nt: TGTGCCAGCAGCTTAGTGGGCGCGGCGGCCACCGGGGAGCTGTTTTTT
CDR3aa: CASSLVGAAATGELFF
abundance: .
v_gene: TRBV7-2
d_gene: .
j_gene: TRBJ2-2

CDR3nt: TGTGCCAGCAGTTTATTTTATCCTAGCGGGGGAACAGATACGCAGTATTTT
CDR3aa: CASSLFYPSGGTDTQYF
abundance: .
v_gene: TRBV28
d_gene: TRBD2
j_gene: TRBJ2-3

CDR3nt: TGCGCCAGCAGCGGGGGACAGGGAATCTACGAGCAGTACTTC
CDR3aa: CASSGGQGIYEQYF
abundance: many
v_gene: TRBV5-1
d_gene: TRBD1
j_gene: TRBJ2-7

CDR3nt: TGTGCCAGCAGTGAACTAGCGGGAGTTCAGAGAGATACGCAGTATTTT
CDR3aa: CASSELAGVQRDTQYF
abundance: few
v_gene: TRBV2
d_gene: TRBD2
j_gene: TRBJ2-3

CDR3nt: TGTGCCAGCAGACTTACAGGAGTGGTCCTCCCCGGGGAGCTGTTTTTT
CDR3aa: CASRLTGVVLPGELFF
abundance: .
v_gene: TRBV6-5
d_gene: .
j_gene: TRBJ2-2

CDR3nt: TGTGCCAGCAGTTACTTTAGCGGGGGGCCGTACAATGAGCAGTTCTTC
CDR3aa: CASSYFSGGPYNEQFF
abundance: .
v_gene: TRBV6-2/TRBV6-3
d_gene: TRBD2
j_gene: TRBJ2-1

CDR3nt: TGCGCCAGCAGCACCGTGCCTGGGACAGCTGGGGCCAACGTCCTGACTTTC
CDR3aa: CASSTVPGTAGANVLTF
abundance: .
v_gene: TRBV5-1
d_gene: TRBD1
j_gene: TRBJ2-6

CDR3nt: TGCAGTGCTAGAGTGGGGACTAGCACAGATACGCAGTATTTT
CDR3aa: CSARVGTSTDTQYF
abundance: .
v_gene: TRBV20-1
d_gene: .
j_gene: TRBJ2-3

CDR3nt: TGCAGTGCTACCGCTTCGGGACTCTCTAACTATGGCTACACCTTC
CDR3aa: CSATASGLSNYGYTF
abundance: .
v_gene: TRBV20-1
d_gene: .
j_gene: TRBJ1-2

CDR3nt: TGTGCCAGCAGCCCGACTAGCGTGGAGACCCAGTACTTC
CDR3aa: CASSPTSVETQYF
abundance: .
v_gene: TRBV7-7
d_gene: TRBD2
j_gene: TRBJ2-5

CDR3nt: TGTGCCAGCAGCCCCCGCCCGAGCTCCTACGAGCAGTACTTC
CDR3aa: CASSPRPSSYEQYF
abundance: few
v_gene: TRBV7-9
d_gene: .
j_gene: TRBJ2-7

CDR3nt: TGTGCCAGCAGCGCCGGAGTGATTTCCGAGCAGTACTTC
CDR3aa: CASSAGVISEQYF
abundance: few
v_gene: TRBV9
d_gene: .
j_gene: TRBJ2-7

CDR3nt: TGTGCCAGCAGCCCGGGACAGCCTCTTAATCAGCCCCAGCATTTT
CDR3aa: CASSPGQPLNQPQHF
abundance: .
v_gene: TRBV7-9
d_gene: TRBD1
j_gene: TRBJ1-5

CDR3nt: TGTGCCAGCAGCCGCGGGACATTAGCCAAAAACATTCAGTACTTC
CDR3aa: CASSRGTLAKNIQYF
abundance: few
v_gene: TRBV7-9
d_gene: .
j_gene: TRBJ2-4

CDR3nt: TGTGCCAGCGCCCCCGGGGATTATAATTCACCCCTCCACTTT
CDR3aa: CASAPGDYNSPLHF
abundance: .
v_gene: TRBV25-1
d_gene: .
j_gene: TRBJ1-6